This TCR beta chain was sequenced for a study of CD4 T cells in relation to SARS-CoV-2 and coronaviruses. Study at large: TCR beta CDR3s were sequenced after approximately 11-day antigen culture of PBMCs.

A remark on this clone: The antigen is undetermined.

TCRdb keeps only in-frame clones here, not all; method: immunoSEQ multiplex PCR. The repertoire holds about 36,000 clones, roughly 83% seen once, with 5.5% to 8.5% in the top ten. Sequencing was done on a sample of naive CD4+ T cells from PBMCs, cultured in vitro. Specified subset: naive CD4+ T cells isolated by negative enrichment. This TCR derives from an adult with COVID-19.

The CDR3 sequence is CASRLGTRDTQYF. The CDR3 nucleotides are TGTGCCAGTAGGCTTGGGACGAGAGATACGCAGTATTTT. V usage is TRBV19 and J usage is TRBJ2-3; the D gene could be TRBD1 or TRBD2 (5 bases each). Germline V gene lookup returns CDR1 LNHDA and CDR2 SQIVND (reference sequence). V was cut by 6 bases and J by 5 bases, with 12 bases left in between. The CDR3 consists of 13 residues.